This T cell receptor beta chain was captured in a study of cytomegalovirus exposure and HLA in healthy donors. Trimming left V 3 bases short and J 0 bases short, with 10 bases between. Germline assignment: CDR1 MGHRA and CDR2 YSYEKL. The CDR3 has 15 residues. Comments on this clone: Its antigen remains unknown.

60 Vbeta and 13 Jbeta primers were used in PCR. Here immunoSEQ multiplex PCR was the method, and the copy in TCRdb shows in-frame clones only, minus some. The profile shows 150,000 to 200,000 clones, 85% of them singletons. Study findings and constraints: In vitro checks showed that a few CMV-associated chains really do target CMV antigens. Only CMV serostatus was available as immune exposure information. Based on reports, TCR beta sequences accurately predicted HLA-A and HLA-B alleles for most subjects.

The material sequenced was PBMCs. The receptor was isolated from a woman aged 50 to 65 in good health and CMV-seronegative. The chain has TRBV4-1 and TRBJ2-3; a weak D match, TRBD1 (5 bases). The CDR3 DNA follows: TGCGCCAGCAGCCAGAAGGGGTTCAGCACAGATACGCAGTATTTT. Its translation: CASSQKGFSTDTQYF.